This TCR beta chain is from a study of CD8+CD57+ T cells in acquired aplastic anemia. Patients who underwent sequencing had shown CD8+CD57+ cell expansion by flow cytometry. Genomic DNA provided the template from which TCR beta VDJ and CDR3 profiles were obtained. TCRdb reprocessed the reads with MiXCR, giving one entry per CDR3 protein. Counted here are hundreds of thousands of distinct CDR3 sequences, approximately 32% occurring once; the ten biggest clones make up around 0.82%. This clonotype was observed many times. The CDR3 runs to 15 residues. Trimming took off 4 bases at V and 0 bases at J, with 12 bases between the two ends. Germline CDR1 SGHVS, CDR2 FNYEAQ.

Sequencing was done on a sample of sorted CD4+, CD8+, or CD8+CD57+ T cells (not recorded which) from PBMCs. The rearrangement uses TRBV7-6 and TRBJ1-2; D not certain. The TCR was taken from a human donor with aplastic anemia. The CDR3 DNA is TGTGCCAGCAGCTCGCGGGTGGGTGCTAACTATGGCTACACCTTC. Its protein is CASSSRVGANYGYTF.